This T cell receptor beta chain comes out of a study of blood T cell repertoires in COVID-19. As for the study in general: Some COVID-19 samples were acute and others convalescent; all came from the United States, Italy and Spain. Sources were T cells, B-cell-depleted T cells, or PBMCs; the material itself was cDNA or gDNA.

In the original processing: Amplification of reference gene primers was used by the study to estimate nucleated cell counts. Only in-frame clones appear in the TCRdb table, and some are missing; sequencing was by immunoSEQ multiplex PCR. V, J and clone size were drawn from that table, and D and trimming were deduced from the DNA. The sample carries about 130,000 clones, more than 75% recorded once. The receptor was isolated from a man aged 50-60 years with active COVID-19. Sequencing was done on a sample of peripheral blood.

The CDR3: CASSYGHTSGRYNEQFF. The CDR3 nucleotides are TGTGCCAGCAGTTACGGCCATACTAGCGGAAGGTACAATGAGCAGTTCTTC. This sequence joins TRBV6-2 or TRBV6-3 and TRBJ2-1, with 8 bases fitting TRBD2. The V gene end was trimmed by 2 bases and the J gene end by 4 bases; junction bases not matched to a gene: 10. Germline CDR1 reads MNHEY; CDR2 reads SVGEGT. The CDR3 totals 17 residues.